The entry below gives a single T cell receptor beta chain sequence along with its context. It lacks a known antigen. The sample holds no much larger clone one base away, and base qualities are not on file. Two independent genomic DNA replicates were amplified for each sample, with about 0.5 ug used for blood and roughly 1.5 ug for tumor or normal breast. Following the manufacturer's instructions, the ImmunoSeq Intro kit was used to carry out TCRB sequencing on genomic DNA. Multiplex PCR ran around 30 cycles with proprietary primers and spike-in control sequences for absolute quantification. Single-end 150-bp reads were used to sequence an 87-bp fragment spanning the CDR3 and the flanking V and J genes. Each lane of an Illumina MiSeq using version 3.0 chemistry carried seven multiplexed samples, with two replicates per sample. Processing in the source paper ran as follows. The vendor's proprietary pipeline processed the raw data and merged both replicates into a single result for each sample. To define clonotypes, the study grouped productive rearrangements that shared the V-gene family, CDR3 amino acid sequence and J-gene segment. To compute clonality, the normalized Shannon entropy (Pielou evenness) of TCRB abundances was subtracted from 1. T cell density was estimated by dividing total templates by the number of input cells inferred from the DNA input amount. Recon with default parameters was used to estimate total repertoire diversity and clonality. Tumor-enriched clonotypes were defined as having over 0.1% abundance in tumor and at least 32-fold higher abundance than in normal breast. In TCRdb, the immuneACCESS table is reduced to in-frame sequences with V and J assigned. These tables do not hold every clone; where another copy was compared, an unresolved V gene accounts for under half, and the others remain unexplained. The V and J calls and clone size come from that table; D and trimming were worked out from the DNA. In this sample the table shows about 6,500 clones, 50% to 75% of which occur a single time. The top ten clones comprise less than 15% of the sample.

The germline V gene encodes CDR1 SGHTA and CDR2 FQGTGA. There are 14 amino acids in the CDR3, from cysteine to phenylalanine inclusive. The entry retains the CDR3 DNA only, 42 bases that are in frame from base 1. V trim: 0 bases; J trim: 5 bases; unmatched bases: 3. This entry is derived from a study of early stage breast cancer tumors (dated by TCRdb to the late 2010s). The study in broad terms: Of the roughly 17 invasive breast tumors, approximately 11 were found to be estrogen receptor-positive, progesterone receptor-positive and HER2-negative. Of the roughly 12 ER+/PR+/HER2- tumors, eight were classified as invasive ductal carcinomas and four as invasive lobular carcinomas. On average, each sample had roughly 10-fold read coverage. A total of some 2.6 million templates, representing 1,097,674 unique clonotypes, were detected across all samples.

The study at large found these results: Compared with adjacent normal breast tissue, tumors had higher clonality and approximately 2.5-fold greater T cell density. Because the cohort was small, analysis by tumor subtype was not possible. Sequencing bulk genomic DNA from unsorted cells could not capture chain pairing or functional markers like CD4, CD8 and FOXP3. Enriched TCRB sequences shared across patients were mostly commonly generated sequences, unlikely to play an important role in the tumor microenvironment. Repertoires from blood and normal breast were more alike than repertoires from blood and tumor, and in about 85% of the 16 patients, comparing each tissue with blood separated tumor from normal.

Taken from around 2-4 cm away from the tumor, the adjacent normal breast tissue was rinsed with PBS and kept in prechilled RNAlater. Because normal breast tissue has high lipid content and low cell density, getting sufficient DNA from normal breast tissue often required 100-300 mg of tissue. The study profiled bulk TCR beta-chain repertoires in matched peripheral blood, tumor and adjacent normal breast tissue taken from some 17 patients with early-stage breast cancer. Genomic DNA was extracted with the Qiagen AllPrep DNA/RNA Mini kit. The sequenced material came from normal breast tissue next to the tumor. This chain joins TRBV7-3 to TRBJ2-7, and 8 bases in between align with TRBD2. The source is a person aged 45 to 59 with breast cancer. The CDR3 amino acid sequence is: CASSLTGTSHEQYF. The DNA is as follows: TGTGCCAGCAGCTTAACAGGGACTAGTCACGAGCAGTACTTC. The variable domain in full, with residues beyond the CDR3 obtained from the reference TRBV7-3 and TRBJ2-7 genes, is GAGVSQTPSNKVTEKGKYVELRCDPISGHTALYWYRQSLGQGPEFLIYFQGTGAADDSGLPNDRFFAVRPEGSVSTLKIQRTERGDSAVYLCASSLTGTSHEQYFGPGTRLTVT.